This T cell receptor beta chain was profiled in a study of response to subunit inactivated influenza vaccine. Findings and limits, study-wide: Only a handful of new T cells, the authors suggested, are recruited with each seasonal influenza vaccination.

As concerns this clonotype: Its antigen is not known.

TCRdb used MiXCR to reprocess the RT-PCR reads, holding one entry per CDR3 protein. The table lists roughly 170,000 distinct CDR3 sequences, 7.5% to 10% of them singletons. This clonotype originated in a man aged 45-65 years who received an inactivated influenza vaccine. Sequenced material: non-naive T cells sorted from PBMCs, taken on the day of vaccination.

CDR3 sequence: CSALTLLAKNIQYF. As DNA, the CDR3 is TGCAGTGCTCTGACTCTTCTAGCCAAAAACATTCAGTACTTC. This rearrangement joins TRBV20-1 to TRBJ2-4; D not certain. V was clipped by 5 bases and J by 0 bases, with 11 bases between them. The CDR3 contains 14 residues. Germline assignment: CDR1 DFQATT and CDR2 SNEGSKA (reference sequence).